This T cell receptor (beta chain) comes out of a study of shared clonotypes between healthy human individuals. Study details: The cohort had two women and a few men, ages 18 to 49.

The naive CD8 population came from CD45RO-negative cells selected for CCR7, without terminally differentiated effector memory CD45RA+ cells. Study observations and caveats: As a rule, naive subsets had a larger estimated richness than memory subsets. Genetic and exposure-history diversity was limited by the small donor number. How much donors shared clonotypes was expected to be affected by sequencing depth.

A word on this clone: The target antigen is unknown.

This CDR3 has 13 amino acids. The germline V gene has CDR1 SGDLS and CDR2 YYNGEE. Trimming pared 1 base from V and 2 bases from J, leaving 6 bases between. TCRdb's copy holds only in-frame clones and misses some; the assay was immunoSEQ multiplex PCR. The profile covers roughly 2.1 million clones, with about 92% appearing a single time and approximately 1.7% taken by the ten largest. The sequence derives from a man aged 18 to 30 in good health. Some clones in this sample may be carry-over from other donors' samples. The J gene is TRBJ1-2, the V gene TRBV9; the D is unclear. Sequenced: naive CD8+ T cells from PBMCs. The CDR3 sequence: CASSVSQNYGYTF. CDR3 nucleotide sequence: TGTGCCAGCAGCGTATCACAGAACTATGGCTACACCTTC.